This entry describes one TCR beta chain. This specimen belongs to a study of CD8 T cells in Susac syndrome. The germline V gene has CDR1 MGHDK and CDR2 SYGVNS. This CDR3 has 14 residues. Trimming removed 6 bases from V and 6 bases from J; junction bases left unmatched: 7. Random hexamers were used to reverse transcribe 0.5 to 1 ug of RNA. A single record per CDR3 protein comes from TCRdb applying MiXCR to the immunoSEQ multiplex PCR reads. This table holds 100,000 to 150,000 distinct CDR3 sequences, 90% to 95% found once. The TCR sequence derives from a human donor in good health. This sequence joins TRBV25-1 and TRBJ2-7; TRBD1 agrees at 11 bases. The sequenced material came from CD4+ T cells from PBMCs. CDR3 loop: CASRPGQGAREQYF. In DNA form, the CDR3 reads TGTGCCAGCAGACCCGGACAGGGGGCTCGCGAGCAGTACTTC.